This TCR beta chain was profiled in a study of blood T cell repertoires in COVID-19. Study background: Samples taken during acute and convalescent COVID-19 were collected in the United States, Italy and Spain.

CDR1 and CDR2 (germline): MDHEN, SYDVKM. The CDR3 contains 15 residues. Germline trimming cut 8 bases from V and 4 bases from J; bases unmatched to any gene: 10. As processed by the authors: Reference gene primer amplification yielded estimated nucleated cell counts. Some clones are missing from TCRdb's copy, which holds only in-frame ones; the method was immunoSEQ multiplex PCR. V, J and clone size derive from that table, while D and trimming were established from the DNA sequence. The sample consists of about 110,000 clones, 88% of them appearing once. The sample taken for sequencing was peripheral blood. The gene calls are TRBV28 and TRBJ1-5, with 8 nucleotides matching TRBD1. The TCR sequence derives from a woman aged 45 to 65 with acute or convalescent COVID-19. CDR3 nucleotide sequence: TGTGCCAGCTCCCTCAACAGGGGGTTTAATCAGCCCCAGCATTTT. It is translated as CASSLNRGFNQPQHF.